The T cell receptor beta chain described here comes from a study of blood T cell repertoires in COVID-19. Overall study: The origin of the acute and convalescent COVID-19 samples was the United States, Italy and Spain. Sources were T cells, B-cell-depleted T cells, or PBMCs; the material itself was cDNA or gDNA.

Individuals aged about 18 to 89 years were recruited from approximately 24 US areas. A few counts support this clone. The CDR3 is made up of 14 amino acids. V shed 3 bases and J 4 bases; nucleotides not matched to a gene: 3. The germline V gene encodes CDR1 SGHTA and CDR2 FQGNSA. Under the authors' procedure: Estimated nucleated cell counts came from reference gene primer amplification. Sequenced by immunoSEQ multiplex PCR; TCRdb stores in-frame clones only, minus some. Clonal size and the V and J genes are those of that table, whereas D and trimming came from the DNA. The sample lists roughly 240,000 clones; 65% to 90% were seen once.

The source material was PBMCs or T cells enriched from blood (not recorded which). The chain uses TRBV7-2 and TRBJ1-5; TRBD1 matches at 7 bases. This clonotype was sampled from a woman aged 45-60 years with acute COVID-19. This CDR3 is CASSLTGINQPQHF. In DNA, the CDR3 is TGTGCCAGCAGCTTGACAGGGATTAATCAGCCCCAGCATTTT.